This record looks at one TCR beta chain sequence and its context. Residents of about two dozen US areas, aged about 18 to 100 years, made up the participants. Participant-reported clinical history was the basis for cohort assignment. The repertoire was sequenced with immunoSEQ multiplex PCR; TCRdb's copy has only in-frame clones and lacks some. The repertoire consists of about 220,000 clones, with 88% occurring once and the leading ten covering roughly 14%. The sample is drawn from a study of blood T cell repertoires in COVID-19. Study at large: The samples span acute and convalescent COVID-19 from the United States, Italy and Spain.

The origin of this receptor is a woman aged 45-60 years with acute COVID-19. The sample was PBMCs or T cells enriched from blood (not recorded which).

In nucleotides, the CDR3 is TGTGCCAGCAGTTTGGTGTTGCGGGAGGATGGCAACGAGCAGTACTTC. Protein: CASSLVLREDGNEQYF. This sequence joins TRBV27 and TRBJ2-7; 8 bases map to TRBD2. The germline V gene encodes CDR1 MNHEY and CDR2 SMNVEV (reference sequence). After removal of 3 bases from V and 5 bases from J, the junction contained 12 bases not matched to a gene. The CDR3 loop spans 16 amino acids.